Listed here are 14 T cell receptor beta chains from one sample, sequenced in a study of T cells in Graves' hyperthyroidism and ophthalmopathy. RNA transcripts provided the source from which TCR beta CDR3 regions were amplified. The study used the HTBI primer set for a first-round RT-PCR of the TCR CDR3. TCRdb reprocessed the multiplex PCR reads with MiXCR, giving one entry per CDR3 protein. The sample yields around 600,000 distinct CDR3 sequences, 12% to 15% seen once. Sequencing input: blood. The receptors come from a woman under 30 with Graves' ophthalmopathy.

The chain joins TRBV28 to TRBJ1-3, with 7 bases identical to TRBD1. V trimming: 0 bases; J trimming: 1 base; junction bases outside the gene matches: 9. The germline gives CDR1 MDHEN, CDR2 SYDVKM. CDR3 size: 18 residues. The CDR3 region has the DNA TGTGCCAGCAGTTTATGCCCCAAGGGGGCGTCGTCTGGAAACACCATATATTTT. Its translation: CASSLCPKGASSGNTIYF.

This clonotype appeared many times. The V and J genes are TRBV20-1 and TRBJ1-2; no definite D call. Germline assignment: CDR1 DFQATT and CDR2 SNEGSKA (reference sequence). V was shortened by 0 bases and J by 4 bases, with 15 bases between the two germline ends. This CDR3 is 15 amino acids long. CDR3 loop: CSARDFEMFTYGYTF. As DNA, the CDR3 is TGCAGTGCTAGAGATTTTGAGATGTTCACCTATGGCTACACCTTC.

The V call is TRBV7-2, the J call TRBJ2-3; 14 nucleotides line up with TRBD2. V dropped 1 base and J dropped 4; count of bases not matched to a gene: 4. Per the germline V gene, CDR1 is SGHTA and CDR2 is FQGNSA. CDR3 length: 17 residues. CDR3 bases: TGTGCCAGCAGCTTAGGGACTAGCGGGAGGCCGTCAGATACGCAGTATTTT. It translates to CASSLGTSGRPSDTQYF.

This clonotype has more than one count but fewer than ten. The chain links TRBV27 to TRBJ1-6; D gene uncertain. The germline V and J ends were trimmed by 5 bases and 7 bases, with 12 bases remaining between them. Germline lookup yields CDR1 MNHEY and CDR2 SMNVEV (reference sequence). The CDR3 contains 14 residues. CDR3 in amino acids: CASSPRRLNSPLHF. The CDR3 DNA sequence: TGTGCCAGCAGTCCAAGGAGACTAAATTCACCCCTCCACTTT.

The sample holds many counts of this clonotype. This rearrangement joins TRBV19 to TRBJ1-1; no definite D call. Germline V gene lookup returns CDR1 LNHDA and CDR2 SQIVND (reference sequence). CDR3 length: 13 amino acids. Trimming left V 5 bases short and J 7 bases short, with 14 bases between. CDR3 bases: TGTGCCAGTAGTGCATCCCTGGACGTTGAAGCTTTCTTT. Protein sequence: CASSASLDVEAFF.

This clonotype was picked up a small number of times. The genes are TRBV10-1 and TRBJ2-7; TRBD1 aligns across 11 bases. J lost 2 bases, V lost 7 bases, and 4 bases had no gene match. Germline-derived CDR1 and CDR2 are WNHNN and SYGVQD (reference sequence). The CDR3 covers 14 residues. In nucleotides, the CDR3 is TGCGCCAGCAACCCGGACAGGGGGCCCTACGAGCAGTACTTC. Protein sequence: CASNPDRGPYEQYF.

The table lists this clonotype with a few counts. The chain has TRBV25-1 and TRBJ1-3, with D uncertain. V gave up 6 bases and J gave up 0 bases, with 6 bases separating them. Per germline, CDR1 MGHDK and CDR2 SYGVNS. This CDR3 spans 13 amino acids. CDR3 loop: CASRYSSGNTIYF. CDR3 coding DNA: TGTGCCAGCAGATATAGCTCTGGAAACACCATATATTTT.

The CDR3 coding sequence is TGTGCCAGCAGCCCCGACGGGCGGACCCACTCTGGGGCCAACGTCCTGACTTTC. It yields the protein CASSPDGRTHSGANVLTF. The rearrangement joins TRBV5-6 to TRBJ2-6; D uncertain. This CDR3 has 18 residues. Trimming cost V 4 bases and J 0 bases, with 17 bases left between them. Germline values: CDR1 SGHDT, CDR2 YYEEEE.

V gene TRBV28 combines with J gene TRBJ1-2; D call uncertain. Germline CDR1 reads MDHEN; CDR2 reads SYDVKM. V lost 4 bases to trimming and J lost 4 bases, with 16 bases between them. CDR3 length equals 15 residues. In nucleotides, the CDR3 is TGTGCCAGCAGTTCCGTCAGCATTGGTGCCTATGGCTACACCTTC. Translating gives CASSSVSIGAYGYTF.

The sample holds a few counts of this clonotype. The CDR3 here is CASSDLGRDNQPQHF. CDR3 sequence (DNA): TGTGCCAGCAGTGACCTAGGCAGGGACAATCAGCCCCAGCATTTT. This sequence joins TRBV25-1 and TRBJ1-5, with D maybe TRBD1 (5 bases). Looked up from germline, CDR1 is MGHDK and CDR2 is SYGVNS. Trimming shortened V by 3 bases and J by 3 bases, and 12 bases separated the two germline ends. CDR3 length equals 15 residues.

The chain carries TRBV27 and TRBJ2-6; tentatively, D is TRBD1 (5 bases). V was pared by 3 bases and J by 12 bases, with 15 bases between. The CDR3 has 14 residues. Germline values: CDR1 MNHEY, CDR2 SMNVEV (reference sequence). CDR3 sequence (DNA): TGTGCCAGCAGTTTTTTAGGGGCCAGCAGCGTCCTGACTTTC. Translating it yields CASSFLGASSVLTF.

This clonotype was found many times. The gene calls are TRBV6-1 and TRBJ2-7, with 8 bases matching TRBD2. V trimming: 6 bases; J trimming: 1 base; junction bases outside the gene matches: 5. CDR1 is MNHNS, CDR2 SASEGT, per germline. This CDR3 contains 14 residues. The CDR3 DNA reads TGTGCCAGCAGCTTTAGCGGGACTTCCTACGAGCAGTACTTC. This translates into CASSFSGTSYEQYF.

At least ten counts were recorded for this clonotype. The gene calls are TRBV3-1 and TRBJ1-2; no reliable D call. Looked up from germline, CDR1 is LGHDT and CDR2 is YNNKEL (reference sequence). The CDR3 consists of 15 residues. Deletions cut 0 bases from V and 0 bases from J, with 8 bases between. CDR3 protein: CASSQEGIPNYGYTF. The CDR3 nucleotides are TGTGCCAGCAGCCAAGAGGGTATCCCTAACTATGGCTACACCTTC.

Note on this clonotype: Since a much larger clone is just one base distant, this may be a read error. The chain joins TRBV20-1 to TRBJ2-7; D possibly uses TRBD1 or TRBD2 (5 bases each). Germline CDR1 is DFQATT and CDR2 is SNEGSKA (reference sequence). The CDR3 consists of 13 residues. The CDR3 DNA sequence: TGCAGTGCTAAGTCACAGGTTGACTACGAGCAGTCCTTC. It is translated as CSAKSQVDYEQSF.